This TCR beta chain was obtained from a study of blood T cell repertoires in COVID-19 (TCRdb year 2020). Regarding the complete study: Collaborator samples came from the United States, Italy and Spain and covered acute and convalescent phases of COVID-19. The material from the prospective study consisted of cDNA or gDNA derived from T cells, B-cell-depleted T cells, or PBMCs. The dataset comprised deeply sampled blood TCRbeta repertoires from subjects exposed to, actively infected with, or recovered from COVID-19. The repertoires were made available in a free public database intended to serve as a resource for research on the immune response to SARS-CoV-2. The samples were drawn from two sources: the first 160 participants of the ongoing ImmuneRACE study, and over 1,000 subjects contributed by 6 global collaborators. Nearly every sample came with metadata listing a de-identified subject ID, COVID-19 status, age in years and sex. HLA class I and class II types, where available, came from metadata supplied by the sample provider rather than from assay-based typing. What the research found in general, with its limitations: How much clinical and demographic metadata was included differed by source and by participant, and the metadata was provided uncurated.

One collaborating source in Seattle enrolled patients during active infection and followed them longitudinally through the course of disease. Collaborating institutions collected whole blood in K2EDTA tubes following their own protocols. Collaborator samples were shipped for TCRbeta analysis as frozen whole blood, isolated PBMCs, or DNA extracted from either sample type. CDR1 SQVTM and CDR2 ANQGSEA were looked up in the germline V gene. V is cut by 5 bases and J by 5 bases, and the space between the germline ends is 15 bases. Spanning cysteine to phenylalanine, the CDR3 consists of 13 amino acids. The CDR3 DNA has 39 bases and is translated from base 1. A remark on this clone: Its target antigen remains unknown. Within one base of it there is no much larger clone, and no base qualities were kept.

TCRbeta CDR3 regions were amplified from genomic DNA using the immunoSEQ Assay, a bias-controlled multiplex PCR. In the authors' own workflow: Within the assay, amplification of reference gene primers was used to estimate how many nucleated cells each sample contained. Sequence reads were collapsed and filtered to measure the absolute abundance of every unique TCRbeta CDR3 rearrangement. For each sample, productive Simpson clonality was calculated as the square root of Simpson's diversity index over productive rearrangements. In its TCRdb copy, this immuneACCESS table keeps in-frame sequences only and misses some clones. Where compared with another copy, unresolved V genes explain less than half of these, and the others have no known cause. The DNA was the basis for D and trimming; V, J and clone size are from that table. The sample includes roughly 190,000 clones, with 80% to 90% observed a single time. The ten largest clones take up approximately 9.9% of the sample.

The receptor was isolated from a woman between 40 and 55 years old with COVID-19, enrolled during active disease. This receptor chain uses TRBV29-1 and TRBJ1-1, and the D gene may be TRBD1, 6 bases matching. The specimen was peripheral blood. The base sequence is TGCAGCGTTAGCAGGGGATTTGGGACTGAAGCTTTCTTT. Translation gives CSVSRGFGTEAFF.